Below are 10 T cell receptor beta chains sequenced from a single sample in a study of OX40 agonist ivuxolimab in advanced cancers. The method was the immunoSEQ multiplex PCR assay. Drawn from immuneACCESS, this table holds only the in-frame rearrangements with V and J called that TCRdb kept. Clones are partly lost; checked studies trace under half to an unresolved V gene and leave the rest unexplained. This sample lists about 110,000 clones; 75% to 95% were detected once. The ten biggest clones cover approximately 0.48% of the sample. The source material was CD4+ or CD8+ T cells sorted from blood, sampled in a trial of the OX40 agonist ivuxolimab. These receptors were obtained from an adult with an advanced solid tumor such as melanoma, head and neck, liver or kidney cancer.

The V call is TRBV6-1, the J call TRBJ1-6; 9 positions match TRBD1. The germline V gene encodes CDR1 MNHNS and CDR2 SASEGT. The CDR3 loop spans 15 amino acids. With V trimmed by 6 bases and J by 11 bases, 11 bases remained unmatched. This CDR3 reads CASRGGTGTLAPLHF. CDR3 sequence (DNA): TGTGCCAGCAGGGGTGGGACAGGGACCTTGGCACCCCTCCACTTT.

V and J are TRBV7-3 and TRBJ2-5; maybe TRBD2 (5 bases). Trimming removed 5 bases from V and 2 bases from J, with 9 bases in between. The CDR3 length is 13 residues. Per the germline V gene, CDR1 is SGHTA and CDR2 is FQGTGA. The CDR3 reads CASSRTYQETQYF. CDR3 sequence (DNA): TGTGCCAGCAGCCGGACTTATCAAGAGACCCAGTACTTC.

The genes are TRBV19 and TRBJ1-5; tentative D call: TRBD1 (5 bases). This CDR3 spans 15 amino acids. Trimming cost V 1 base and J 0 bases, with 7 bases left between them. Germline CDR1 reads LNHDA; CDR2 reads SQIVND (reference sequence). Here the CDR3 DNA reads TGTGCCAGTAGTATAGGGACAAATAGCAATCAGCCCCAGCATTTT. Protein: CASSIGTNSNQPQHF.

The sample holds a few counts of this clone. This rearrangement joins TRBV7-6 to TRBJ2-1; a possible D gene is TRBD1 (6 bases). Germline-derived CDR1 and CDR2 are SGHVS and FNYEAQ. This CDR3 has 14 amino acids. Trimming removed 1 base at V and 7 bases at J, with 11 bases between. CDR3 loop: CASSLGGPGNEQFF. DNA of the CDR3: TGTGCCAGCAGCTTAGGGGGGCCGGGGAATGAGCAGTTCTTC.

The chain couples TRBV7-2 to TRBJ2-3, with TRBD2 identical over 10 bases. There are 15 residues in the CDR3. Looked up from germline, CDR1 is SGHTA and CDR2 is FQGNSA. After removal of 2 bases from V and 10 bases from J, the junction contained 9 bases not matched to a gene. CDR3 residues: CASSLTSGGAFAQYF. In DNA form, the CDR3 reads TGTGCCAGCAGCTTAACCAGCGGGGGGGCATTTGCGCAGTATTTT.

Only a few counts were recorded for this clone. The V gene is TRBV7-8, the J gene TRBJ1-2, with TRBD1 identical over 7 bases. V dropped 0 bases and J dropped 8; count of bases not matched to a gene: 6. This CDR3 spans 14 amino acids. Germline CDR1 and CDR2: SGHVS and FQNEAQ. CDR3 coding DNA: TGTGCCAGCAGCTTAGCGCCGACAGGGAGAGGCTACACCTTC. This encodes CASSLAPTGRGYTF.

This chain uses TRBV11-2 with TRBJ1-6; 7 bases align to TRBD1. The CDR3 has 17 residues. Germline V gives CDR1 SGHAT, CDR2 FQNNGV. V trimming: 1 base; J trimming: 7 bases; junction bases outside the gene matches: 10. DNA of the CDR3: TGTGCCAGCAGCTTAGGTGGCGCAGGGGGGGAAAATTCACCCCTCCACTTT. This translates into CASSLGGAGGENSPLHF.

Here the CDR3 DNA reads TGCGCCAGCAGCCAAGTAAGGGGGGTCAACACTGAAGCTTTCTTT. The encoded protein is CASSQVRGVNTEAFF. The chain couples TRBV5-1 to TRBJ1-1, with a possible D match to TRBD1 (6 bases). The V gene lost 4 bases and the J gene lost 2 bases, with 15 bases spanning the gap. CDR3 length: 15 amino acids. The germline CDR1 and CDR2 sequences are SGHRS and YFSETQ.

This clone appeared a single time. The chain recombines TRBV7-2 with TRBJ1-1, with no clear D. The V end was cut by 6 bases, the J end by 2 bases, with 13 bases between. Germline V gene data show CDR1 as SGHTA and CDR2 as FQGNSA. The CDR3 has 14 amino acids. This CDR3 reads CASSEGRTNTEAFF. CDR3 sequence (DNA): TGTGCCAGCAGTGAGGGCAGGACCAACACTGAAGCTTTCTTT.

This chain uses TRBV13 with TRBJ1-4, with D unclear. This CDR3 spans 14 amino acids. In germline, CDR1 is PRHDT, CDR2 FYEKMQ (reference sequence). V was pared by 2 bases and J by 8 bases, with 12 bases between. The CDR3 bases are TGTGCCAGCAGCTTATTCTGGGAGGACGAAAAACTGTTTTTT. This gives the protein CASSLFWEDEKLFF.